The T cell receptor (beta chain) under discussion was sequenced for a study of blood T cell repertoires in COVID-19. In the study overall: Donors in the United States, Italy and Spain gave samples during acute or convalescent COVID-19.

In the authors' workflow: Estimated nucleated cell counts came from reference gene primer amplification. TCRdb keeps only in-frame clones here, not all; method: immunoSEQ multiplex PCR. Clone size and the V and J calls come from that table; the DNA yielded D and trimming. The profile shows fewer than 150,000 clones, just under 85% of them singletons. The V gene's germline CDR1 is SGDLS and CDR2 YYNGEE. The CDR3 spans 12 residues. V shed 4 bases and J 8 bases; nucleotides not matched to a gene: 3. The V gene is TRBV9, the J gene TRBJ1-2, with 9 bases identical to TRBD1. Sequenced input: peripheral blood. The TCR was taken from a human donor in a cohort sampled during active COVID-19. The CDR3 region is CASSPTGGGYTF. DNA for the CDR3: TGTGCCAGCAGCCCCACAGGGGGCGGCTACACCTTC. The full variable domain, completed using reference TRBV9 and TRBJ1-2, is DSGVTQTPKHLITATGQRVTLRCSPRSGDLSVYWYQQSLDQGLQFLIQYYNGEERAKGNILERFSAQQFPDLHSELNLSSLELGDSALYFCASSPTGGGYTFGSGTRLTVV.